This entry lists 32 T cell receptor beta chains sequenced from one sample in a study of Graves' ophthalmopathy and Graves' hyperthyroidism. TCR beta CDR3 regions were amplified from RNA transcripts. Amplification began with first-round RT-PCR using HTBI primers, then second-round multiplex PCR was performed. TCRdb re-called the multiplex PCR reads with MiXCR, one entry per CDR3 protein. The sample consists of about 700,000 distinct CDR3 sequences, 40% of them appearing once. The specimen sequenced was peripheral blood. The source of these receptors is an adult man with Graves' ophthalmopathy.

This clonotype has a handful of counts. CDR3 sequence: CASSRDHGGEAFF. Here the CDR3 DNA reads TGTGCCAGCAGCCGGGACCATGGGGGTGAAGCTTTCTTT. V is TRBV5-8 and J is TRBJ1-1, with D tentatively TRBD1 (5 bases). V shed 4 bases and J shed 7 bases, with 14 bases lying between them. There are 13 residues in the CDR3. CDR1 and CDR2 from the germline V gene are SGHTS and YDEGEE.

J is TRBJ2-7 and V is TRBV12-3 or TRBV12-4; 7 bases agree with TRBD2. Trimming removed 7 bases from V and 2 bases from J; junction bases left unmatched: 11. This CDR3 comprises 15 residues. DNA for the CDR3: TGTGCCAGCACCAACGGCCTTACTAGCGCCTACGAGCAGTACTTC. Protein: CASTNGLTSAYEQYF.

This clonotype was recorded many times. V is TRBV5-6 and J is TRBJ2-7, with D possibly being TRBD1 or TRBD2 (5 bases each). Trimming shortened V by 1 base and J by 7 bases, and 18 bases separated the two germline ends. The CDR3 loop spans 15 amino acids. Germline loops: CDR1 SGHDT, CDR2 YYEEEE. The CDR3 coding sequence is TGTGCCAGCAGCTTGACGCGCAGGGAGTACCTTGAGCAGTACTTC. Its translation: CASSLTRREYLEQYF. The full variable domain, its missing parts supplied by reference TRBV5-6 and TRBJ2-7, is DAGVTQSPTHLIKTRGQQVTLRCSPKSGHDTVSWYQQALGQGPQFIFQYYEEEERQRGNFPDRFSGHQFPNYSSELNVNALLLGDSALYLCASSLTRREYLEQYFGPGTRLTVT.

This clonotype was picked up many times. The chain is built from TRBV10-3 and TRBJ2-7; D perhaps matches TRBD1 (5 bases). The CDR3 has 13 amino acids. Germline CDR1 ENHRY, CDR2 SYGVKD. The V and J ends lost 5 bases and 2 bases respectively, with 10 bases between them. This chain's CDR3 is CAISPDSTYEQYF. CDR3 DNA: TGTGCCATCAGTCCTGACAGTACCTACGAGCAGTACTTC.

This clonotype was counted at least ten times. The chain employs TRBV20-1 and TRBJ1-1, with D perhaps TRBD1 (6 bases). V dropped 6 bases and J dropped 5 bases, with 16 bases sitting between them. The germline V gene encodes CDR1 DFQATT and CDR2 SNEGSKA (reference sequence). The CDR3 is 13 residues long. The CDR3 DNA reads as TGCAGTGCCCGCCTGACAGGAAGGACTGAAGCTTTCTTT. Protein sequence: CSARLTGRTEAFF.

The chain links TRBV25-1 to TRBJ2-2; D remains unclear. CDR1 is MGHDK, CDR2 SYGVNS, per germline. The V end lost 11 bases, the J end lost 3 bases, and 13 bases lay between the germline ends. The CDR3 has 13 amino acids. The CDR3 DNA reads TGTGCCCTGGGGAAACATGACACCGGGGAGCTGTTTTTT. Encoded protein: CALGKHDTGELFF. The variable domain in full, with the rest retrieved from reference TRBV25-1 and TRBJ2-2, is EADIYQTPRYLVIGTGKKITLECSQTMGHDKMYWYQQDPGMELHLIHYSYGVNSTEKGDLSSESTVSRIRTEHFPLTLESARPSHTSQYLCALGKHDTGELFFGEGSRLTVL.

This clonotype was observed a few times. The chain employs TRBV20-1 and TRBJ2-7; 7 bases fit TRBD1. The J segment lost 7 bases and the V segment lost 5 bases, leaving 11 bases of the junction unmatched. There are 13 residues in the CDR3. CDR1 and CDR2 (germline): DFQATT, SNEGSKA (reference sequence). The CDR3 is CSARKTGLREQYF. CDR3 nucleotides: TGCAGTGCTCGTAAGACAGGGCTGCGGGAGCAGTACTTC.

This clonotype has only a few counts. The V call is TRBV10-1, the J call TRBJ1-1; 8 bases line up with TRBD1. The CDR3 loop spans 15 amino acids. The junction had 12 bases not matched to a gene; V was cut back by 7 bases and J by 5 bases. CDR1 and CDR2 (germline): WNHNN, SYGVQD (reference sequence). DNA of the CDR3: TGCGCCAGCAACCAGGCAGGGGGCGTTTTAACTGAAGCTTTCTTT. This gives the protein CASNQAGGVLTEAFF.

V gene TRBV20-1 combines with J gene TRBJ2-7, with D perhaps matching TRBD1 (6 bases). The CDR3 runs to 13 residues. Per germline, CDR1 DFQATT and CDR2 SNEGSKA (reference sequence). V lost 3 bases to trimming and J lost 6 bases, with 15 bases between them. In DNA form, the CDR3 reads TGCAGTGCTAGTCAGGACAGTTTCCCCGAGCAGTACTTC. Its translation: CSASQDSFPEQYF.

Of note for this clonotype: A much larger clone is a single base away; this may be a read error. The rearrangement links TRBV2 to TRBJ1-2; no clear D gene. From germline, CDR1 is SNHLY and CDR2 FYNNEI. CDR3 length: 13 residues. Here the CDR3 reads CANSTTINYGYTF. The CDR3 nucleotides are TGTGCCAACAGTACCACAATTAACTATGGCTACACCTTC.

The chain couples TRBV20-1 to TRBJ2-7; TRBD2 might be the D (6 bases). Trimming stripped 3 bases from V and 7 bases from J, with 13 bases between. The CDR3 is 12 amino acids. CDR1 is DFQATT, CDR2 SNEGSKA, per germline (reference sequence). CDR3 sequence reads: CSASEGGREQYF. The CDR3 nucleotides are TGCAGTGCTAGTGAGGGAGGACGGGAGCAGTACTTC.

This clonotype was detected only a few times. The chain combines TRBV4-2 with TRBJ2-7; 8 bases map to TRBD2. The length of the CDR3 is 15 residues. Germline V gives CDR1 LGHNA, CDR2 YNFKEQ. V shed 4 bases, J shed 4 bases, and the junction held 9 bases outside the gene matches. The CDR3 spells CASSPTSGSAYEQYF. The CDR3 bases are TGTGCCAGCAGCCCGACGAGCGGGAGCGCGTACGAGCAGTACTTC.

This clonotype was seen only a few times. The chain recombines TRBV20-1 with TRBJ2-7; 9 bases line up with TRBD2. Germline assignment: CDR1 DFQATT and CDR2 SNEGSKA (reference sequence). The CDR3 is made up of 14 amino acids. After removal of 3 bases from V and 0 bases from J, the junction contained 3 bases not matched to a gene. The CDR3 DNA reads as TGCAGTGCTAGTAGCGGGAGTGGCTCCTACGAGCAGTACTTC. It yields the protein CSASSGSGSYEQYF.

This clonotype occurred many times. The rearrangement uses TRBV10-2 and TRBJ2-7; TRBD1 might be the D (6 bases). The CDR3 extends over 12 amino acids. V lost 1 base to trimming and J lost 9 bases, with 10 bases between them. Germline V gene data show CDR1 as WSHSY and CDR2 as SAAADI. CDR3 sequence (DNA): TGCGCCAGCAGTGAGTGGGGGCGCGGGCAGTACTTC. Translating it yields CASSEWGRGQYF.

The chain uses TRBV5-1 and TRBJ2-5; D assignment may be TRBD1 or TRBD2 (5 bases each). Trimming pared 0 bases from V and 6 bases from J, leaving 18 bases between. There are 16 residues in the CDR3. The germline gives CDR1 SGHRS, CDR2 YFSETQ. The CDR3 region is CASSLAGDGGLQTQYF. In DNA, the CDR3 is TGCGCCAGCAGCTTGGCCGGGGATGGGGGTTTGCAGACCCAGTACTTC.

The chain combines TRBV20-1 with TRBJ2-5, with 8 bases matching TRBD2. This CDR3 comprises 13 residues. Germline V gene lookup returns CDR1 DFQATT and CDR2 SNEGSKA (reference sequence). After removal of 5 bases from V and 4 bases from J, the junction contained 6 bases not matched to a gene. Written as DNA, the CDR3 is TGCAGTGCTCCAACTAGCGGATCAGAGACCCAGTACTTC. Its translation: CSAPTSGSETQYF.

This clonotype came up a few times. Its ends do not fully match the called genes, so a read error is possible. V is TRBV7-9 and J is TRBJ1-6; perhaps TRBD1 as D (6 bases). Germline assignment: CDR1 SEHNR and CDR2 FQNEAQ (reference sequence). The CDR3 has 15 amino acids. The CDR3 sequence: CASTKRGGYNSPLHF. CDR3 sequence (DNA): TGCGCCAGCACCAAAAGAGGGGGTTATAATTCACCCCTCCACTTT. Together with reference TRBV7-9 and TRBJ1-6, the CDR3 gives the full variable domain: DTGVSQNPRHKITKRGQNVTFRCDPISEHNRLYWYRQTLGQGPEFLTYFQNEAQLEKSRLLSDRFSAERPKGSFSTLEIQRTEQGDSAMYLCASTKRGGYNSPLHFGNGTRLTVT.

CDR3 DNA sequence: TGTGCCTGGAGAGGGCTCCCTAACCCCTACGAGCAGTACTTC. Amino acids: CAWRGLPNPYEQYF. The V gene is TRBV7-3, the J gene TRBJ2-7; TRBD2 might be the D (5 bases). The CDR3 loop spans 14 amino acids. Germline-derived CDR1 and CDR2 are SGHTA and FQGTGA. The V and J ends lost 11 bases and 2 bases respectively, with 19 bases between them.

This clonotype was observed at least ten times. An end of the junction does not agree with germline; a read error may underlie this. The chain has TRBV7-2 and TRBJ1-2; D remains ambiguous. This CDR3 spans 13 amino acids. CDR1 and CDR2 from the germline V gene are SGHTA and FQGNSA. CDR3 DNA: TGTGCCACCAGCCCTTCTGCGGCCTATGGCTACACCTTC. This gives the protein CATSPSAAYGYTF.

The chain recombines TRBV7-2 with TRBJ2-2; D perhaps matches TRBD1 (6 bases). CDR1 is SGHTA, CDR2 FQGNSA, per germline. The V end was cut by 6 bases, the J end by 7 bases, with 24 bases between. The CDR3 sequence is 17 residues long. The CDR3 DNA follows: TGTGCCAGCAGTTACTCGAGGGACAATCCACAAGTCGGGGAGCTGTTTTTT. Encoded protein: CASSYSRDNPQVGELFF.

This clonotype was found a few times. This sequence joins TRBV7-9 and TRBJ2-7, with 8 bases lining up with TRBD2. Germline V CDR1 and CDR2: SEHNR, FQNEAQ (reference sequence). The CDR3 consists of 15 residues. With V trimmed by 3 bases and J by 0 bases, 4 bases remained unmatched. The CDR3 DNA reads TGTGCCAGCAGCTTGAGAGCGGGGGCCTCCTACGAGCAGTACTTC. It translates to CASSLRAGASYEQYF. The whole variable domain, remainder taken from reference TRBV7-9 and TRBJ2-7, is DTGVSQNPRHKITKRGQNVTFRCDPISEHNRLYWYRQTLGQGPEFLTYFQNEAQLEKSRLLSDRFSAERPKGSFSTLEIQRTEQGDSAMYLCASSLRAGASYEQYFGPGTRLTVT.

J is TRBJ1-5 and V is TRBV6-1, with D perhaps matching TRBD1 (6 bases). Trimming removed 6 bases from V and 3 bases from J, with 12 bases in between. The CDR3 is 14 amino acids. Germline lookup yields CDR1 MNHNS and CDR2 SASEGT. The CDR3 protein is CASRVDSSNQPQHF. The CDR3 bases are TGTGCCAGCAGAGTGGACAGTTCCAATCAGCCCCAGCATTTT.

This chain connects TRBV7-2 to TRBJ1-3; D might be TRBD1 (6 bases). From germline, CDR1 is SGHTA and CDR2 FQGNSA. There are 19 residues in the CDR3. Trimming cost V 5 bases and J 0 bases, with 23 bases left between them. The CDR3 spells CASSHSGTWERRSGNTIYF. For the CDR3, the DNA is TGTGCCAGCAGCCACTCCGGGACATGGGAGCGGCGCTCTGGAAACACCATATATTTT.

The rearrangement joins TRBV7-9 to TRBJ2-2, with TRBD2 as a possible D gene (7 bases). Trimming pared 6 bases from V and 5 bases from J, leaving 13 bases between. Looked up from germline, CDR1 is SEHNR and CDR2 is FQNEAQ (reference sequence). The CDR3 consists of 14 residues. Written as DNA, the CDR3 is TGTGCCAGCAGTCCCGAGGGGGGGACCGGGGAGCTGTTTTTT. Encoded protein: CASSPEGGTGELFF.

This clonotype was seen ten or more times. This chain uses TRBV7-9 with TRBJ2-2; D is uncertain. This CDR3 is built from 11 residues. The V end lost 8 bases, the J end lost 2 bases, and 3 bases lay between the germline ends. Germline loops: CDR1 SEHNR, CDR2 FQNEAQ (reference sequence). DNA for the CDR3: TGTGCCAGCTACAACACCGGGGAGCTGTTTTTT. Translation gives CASYNTGELFF.

V usage is TRBV6-5 and J usage is TRBJ1-1; 8 nucleotides line up with TRBD1. The CDR3 consists of 14 residues. The junction had 7 bases not matched to a gene; V was cut back by 4 bases and J by 6 bases. The germline CDR1 and CDR2 sequences are MNHEY and SVGAGI. The CDR3 DNA reads as TGTGCCAGCAGTTTGGACAGGGTATCGGCTGAAGCTTTCTTT. Its protein product is CASSLDRVSAEAFF.

This sequence joins TRBV12-3 or TRBV12-4 and TRBJ1-2, with 12 bases matching TRBD1. The CDR3 loop spans 15 amino acids. The J segment lost 6 bases and the V segment lost 6 bases, leaving 8 bases of the junction unmatched. CDR3 sequence: CASRRPGQGANGYTF. CDR3 coding DNA: TGTGCCAGCAGACGGCCGGGACAGGGGGCAAATGGCTACACCTTC.

In regard to this clonotype: This may be a read error: a much more frequent sequence differs by one nucleotide. The rearrangement links TRBV7-9 to TRBJ2-2; weak D call: TRBD2 (5 bases). The germline V gene has CDR1 SEHNR and CDR2 FQNEAQ (reference sequence). This CDR3 is built from 12 residues. Written as DNA, the CDR3 is TGTGCCAGCAGCTTAGGAGACGGGGAGCCGTTTTTT. Its translation: CASSLGDGEPFF. Full variable domain (missing parts from reference TRBV7-9 and TRBJ2-2): DTGVSQNPRHKITKRGQNVTFRCDPISEHNRLYWYRQTLGQGPEFLTYFQNEAQLEKSRLLSDRFSAERPKGSFSTLEIQRTEQGDSAMYLCASSLGDGEPFFGEGSRLTVL.

The rearrangement joins TRBV7-9 to TRBJ1-4; 10 positions agree with TRBD1. V shed 3 bases and J 6 bases; nucleotides not matched to a gene: 4. The CDR3 sequence is 15 residues long. Germline loops: CDR1 SEHNR, CDR2 FQNEAQ (reference sequence). CDR3 nucleotides: TGTGCCAGCAGCTTGGCGGGACAGGGGCATGAAAAACTGTTTTTT. Translation: CASSLAGQGHEKLFF.

The chain recombines TRBV25-1 with TRBJ1-2; tentative D call: TRBD1 (5 bases). Germline V gene sequence: CDR1 MGHDK, CDR2 SYGVNS. The CDR3 covers 15 residues. The ends were cut back, 4 bases at V and 7 bases at J, with 19 bases in the middle. CDR3 in DNA: TGTGCCAGCAGTGCTAGGGGACCGAATGCAGGTGGCTACACCTTC. This encodes CASSARGPNAGGYTF.

Comment on this clonotype: Since a much larger clone is just one base distant, this may be a read error. This chain uses TRBV24-1 with TRBJ2-7; tentative D call: TRBD2 (6 bases). Germline assignment: CDR1 KGHDR and CDR2 SFDVKD. This CDR3 is 15 amino acids long. CDR3 sequence reads: CSTSDTRGGNYEQYF. The CDR3 bases are TGTTCCACCAGTGATACAAGGGGAGGAAACTACGAGCAGTACTTC.

This clonotype was detected only once. At one of its ends the junction is not consistent with the germline gene, which may arise from a read error. The J gene is TRBJ1-1, the V gene TRBV19; possibly TRBD1 for D (6 bases). Germline V gene data show CDR1 as LNHDA and CDR2 as SQIVND (reference sequence). CDR3 length: 16 residues. For the CDR3, the DNA is TGTGCCAGTAGTCGAACAGCCGGACAGTTGAACACTGAAGCTCTCTTT. The encoded protein is CASSRTAGQLNTEALF. The full variable domain, with the rest looked up from reference TRBV19 and TRBJ1-1, is DGGITQSPKYLFRKEGQNVTLSCEQNLNHDAMYWYRQDPGQGLRLIYYSQIVNDFQKGDIAEGYSVSREKKESFPLTVTSAQKNPTAFYLCASSRTAGQLNTEALFGQGTRLTVV.